The clone carrying this T cell receptor beta chain appeared once. Antigen specificity is unknown. The source of the sample is a study of T cells in localized non-small cell lung cancer. The repertoire was sequenced with immunoSEQ multiplex PCR; TCRdb's copy has only in-frame clones and lacks some. This table holds approximately 140,000 clones, roughly 90% found once. Study findings and constraints: Sequencing was limited to one tumor region, leaving the possibility of heterogeneity open. Appearance in adjacent lung was seen for a median around 55 of the top 100 tumor clones. Adjacent uninvolved lung tissue had the highest T cell clonality, exceeding tumor.

The sequenced sample was peripheral blood, obtained before any cancer treatment. This receptor was taken from an older female donor with stage I lung adenocarcinoma.

The CDR3 DNA is TGTGCCATCAAAGCAGGGGGCGCAAACACCGGGGAGCTGTTTTTT. Amino acid sequence: CAIKAGGANTGELFF. The rearrangement links TRBV10-3 to TRBJ2-2, with 8 nucleotides matching TRBD1. The CDR3 totals 15 residues. Germline values: CDR1 ENHRY, CDR2 SYGVKD. The J segment lost 2 bases and the V segment lost 7 bases, leaving 6 bases of the junction unmatched.